One and the same sample provided the 25 T cell receptor beta chains below, sequenced in a study of blood T cells in healthy people across ages (dated by TCRdb to the mid-2010s). Library preparation employed 5' RACE. The instrument was an Illumina HiSeq 2500. A second PCR of roughly 7 to 11 cycles was performed with a sample-barcoded 5' primer and a J-beta primer mix. TCRdb itself trimmed the public reads at Q25 with fastp, ran MiXCR and retained productive beta chains. Rows are unified per CDR3 protein, each entry keeping the most common DNA and genes. Recorded for this sample are roughly 720,000 distinct CDR3 sequences; about 55% of them occurred a single time. About 38% of the sample is held by the ten biggest clonotypes. The sequenced material came from blood. The origin of the receptors is a man older than 75 in good health.

The CDR3 nucleotides are TGCAGCGCCGCGGGGGGCGACAATGAGCAGTTCTTC. This translates into CSAAGGDNEQFF. The chain combines TRBV29-1 with TRBJ2-1; 8 bases are shared with TRBD2. The V and J ends lost 7 bases and 5 bases, in that order; junction bases with no gene match: 4. Germline CDR1 reads SQVTM; CDR2 reads ANQGSEA. The CDR3 is 12 amino acids.

The sample holds many counts of this clonotype. The gene calls are TRBV5-1 and TRBJ1-5, with D perhaps TRBD1 (6 bases). Germline V gene sequence: CDR1 SGHRS, CDR2 YFSETQ. Trimming removed 4 bases from V and 6 bases from J, with 17 bases in between. This CDR3 is 15 amino acids long. In nucleotides, the CDR3 is TGCGCCAGCAGCCTGGTGGGGACACCCGGTCAGCCCCAGCATTTT. Protein: CASSLVGTPGQPQHF.

The rearrangement joins TRBV9 to TRBJ2-3; D tentatively reads TRBD1 or TRBD2 (5 bases each). V lost 0 bases to trimming and J lost 10 bases, with 24 bases between them. The CDR3 has 17 amino acids. Germline CDR1 reads SGDLS; CDR2 reads YYNGEE. CDR3 bases: TGTGCCAGCAGCGTAGACGGTCCGCAGGGAGTAAAAAGGGCGCAGTATTTT. It codes for CASSVDGPQGVKRAQYF. Based on the CDR3 plus reference TRBV9 and TRBJ2-3, the full variable domain is DSGVTQTPKHLITATGQRVTLRCSPRSGDLSVYWYQQSLDQGLQFLIQYYNGEERAKGNILERFSAQQFPDLHSELNLSSLELGDSALYFCASSVDGPQGVKRAQYFGPGTRLTVL.

This chain connects TRBV6-1 to TRBJ1-2, with unresolved D. This CDR3 is 14 amino acids long. CDR1 is MNHNS, CDR2 SASEGT, per germline. V gave up 7 bases and J gave up 4 bases, with 16 bases separating them. CDR3: CASMRVTASYGYTF. The CDR3 DNA sequence: TGTGCCAGCATGAGGGTAACAGCTTCCTATGGCTACACCTTC.

This chain joins TRBV7-2 and TRBJ2-2; 11 bases are shared with TRBD1. J was trimmed by 10 bases and V by 5 bases; bases with no gene match: 6. This CDR3 has 14 amino acids. From germline, CDR1 is SGHTA and CDR2 FQGNSA. CDR3 protein: CASSVRTGGQELFF. CDR3 bases: TGTGCCAGCAGCGTGAGGACAGGGGGCCAGGAGCTGTTTTTT.

This clonotype was observed a few times. The chain recombines TRBV6-6 with TRBJ2-5, with TRBD1 matching 9 bases. Germline V gene data show CDR1 as MNHNY and CDR2 as SVGAGI (reference sequence). The CDR3 length is 17 residues. The V segment lost 7 bases and the J segment 2 bases; nucleotides outside the gene matches: 14. The CDR3 sequence: CASTRKVGTGLQETQYF. DNA for the CDR3: TGTGCCAGCACCCGAAAAGTCGGGACAGGGTTACAAGAGACCCAGTACTTC.

In its sample, this clonotype was seen a few times. The chain carries TRBV4-1 and TRBJ1-6; TRBD1 matches 12 bases. This CDR3 comprises 18 residues. V shed 3 bases, J shed 1 base, and the junction held 4 bases outside the gene matches. Per the germline V gene, CDR1 is MGHRA and CDR2 is YSYEKL. CDR3 region: CASSQEGQGASYNSPLHF. The CDR3 DNA reads TGCGCCAGCAGCCAGGAGGGACAGGGGGCGTCCTATAATTCACCCCTCCACTTT.

The chain carries TRBV7-2 and TRBJ1-1; no reliable D call. Germline CDR1 and CDR2: SGHTA and FQGNSA. The V and J ends lost 1 base and 1 base respectively, with 7 bases between them. The CDR3 has 14 amino acids. CDR3 loop: CASSLEQRNTEAFF. The CDR3 DNA sequence: TGTGCCAGCAGCTTAGAACAGAGGAACACTGAAGCTTTCTTT.

There are many counts of this clonotype. The chain has TRBV6-1 and TRBJ2-1; D is undetermined. The germline gives CDR1 MNHNS, CDR2 SASEGT. V lost 4 bases to trimming and J lost 10 bases, with 17 bases between them. The CDR3 runs 14 residues. The CDR3 spells CASSASSLTAEQFF. CDR3 nucleotides: TGTGCCAGCAGTGCGAGCAGTTTAACGGCCGAGCAGTTCTTC.

V usage is TRBV20-1 and J usage is TRBJ2-1, with 11 bases lining up with TRBD2. This CDR3 comprises 16 residues. V was clipped by 0 bases and J by 6 bases; unmatched bases: 7. CDR1 DFQATT and CDR2 SNEGSKA come from the germline V gene (reference sequence). CDR3 protein: CSARDLGLAGANEQFF. The CDR3 DNA is TGCAGTGCTAGAGATCTCGGACTAGCGGGCGCCAATGAGCAGTTCTTC.

This clonotype was found once. The V gene is TRBV20-1, the J gene TRBJ2-1, with D tentatively TRBD1 (6 bases). V lost 0 bases to trimming and J lost 4 bases, with 16 bases between them. Germline V lookup: CDR1 DFQATT, CDR2 SNEGSKA (reference sequence). The CDR3 totals 16 residues. The CDR3 loop reads CSARDSGAAMYNEQFF. The CDR3 DNA follows: TGCAGTGCTAGAGACTCAGGGGCTGCGATGTACAATGAGCAGTTCTTC.

This clonotype occurred once. This chain joins TRBV11-2 and TRBJ2-4; weak D call: TRBD2 (5 bases). The end of the DNA aligns better with TRBJ2-7, so the J call may be wrong. This CDR3 is built from 13 residues. Per germline, CDR1 SGHAT and CDR2 FQNNGV. The CDR3, as DNA: TGTGCCAGCAGCCCCCCGGGAAGCAACGAGCAGTACTTC. This translates into CASSPPGSNEQYF.

The chain couples TRBV6-2 or TRBV6-3 to TRBJ2-5, with D perhaps TRBD2 (7 bases). TRBJ2-7 explains the end of the DNA better; the J call may be wrong. CDR1 MNHEY and CDR2 SVGEGT come from the germline V gene. The CDR3 is 16 amino acids. This CDR3 is CASNLDWRGGSYEQYF. In DNA form, the CDR3 reads TGTGCCAGCAACCTCGATTGGAGGGGGGGATCCTACGAGCAGTACTTC.

The V call is TRBV7-9, the J call TRBJ2-4, with D hard to call. V dropped 3 bases and J dropped 2 bases, with 8 bases sitting between them. This CDR3 is built from 14 residues. From germline, CDR1 is SEHNR and CDR2 FQNEAQ (reference sequence). The CDR3 DNA follows: TGTGCCAGCAGCTTTGGTGGCTCCAAAAACATTCAGTACTTC. Translated: CASSFGGSKNIQYF.

V is TRBV3-1 and J is TRBJ2-5, with 10 bases that match TRBD1. J was trimmed by 7 bases and V by 1 base; bases with no gene match: 6. The germline CDR1 and CDR2 sequences are LGHDT and YNNKEL (reference sequence). The CDR3 covers 15 residues. Here the CDR3 reads CASSQARQGAGTQYF. In DNA, the CDR3 is TGTGCCAGCAGCCAAGCCCGACAGGGGGCCGGGACCCAGTACTTC.

J is TRBJ2-2 and V is TRBV5-1; D not resolved. Germline loops: CDR1 SGHRS, CDR2 YFSETQ. The CDR3 runs to 15 residues. Trimming removed 4 bases from V and 4 bases from J, with 14 bases in between. CDR3 residues: CASSPQYRATGELFF. The CDR3 coding sequence is TGCGCCAGCAGCCCTCAGTACCGCGCCACCGGGGAGCTGTTTTTT.

This CDR3 is CASSQPRHRPDQETQYF. The CDR3 region has the DNA TGTGCCAGCAGCCAACCTCGACATAGACCTGACCAAGAGACCCAGTACTTC. The chain has TRBV3-1 and TRBJ2-5, with D unclear. Germline loops: CDR1 LGHDT, CDR2 YNNKEL (reference sequence). The CDR3 has 17 amino acids. The V end was cut by 2 bases, the J end by 0 bases, with 16 bases between.

The rearrangement joins TRBV29-1 to TRBJ2-1; weak D call: TRBD2 (7 bases). CDR1 is SQVTM, CDR2 ANQGSEA, per germline. Trimming pared 4 bases from V and 10 bases from J, leaving 14 bases between. The length of the CDR3 is 12 residues. CDR3 sequence (DNA): TGCAGCGTTGGTGAGGGAGGGGGGGAGCAGTTCTTC. Translated: CSVGEGGGEQFF.

J is TRBJ1-4 and V is TRBV29-1, with no clear D. This CDR3 contains 13 residues. Per germline, CDR1 SQVTM and CDR2 ANQGSEA. Trimming took 0 bases from V and 9 from J, leaving 11 bases between them. The CDR3 sequence: CSVEDSGGKKLFF. DNA for the CDR3: TGCAGCGTTGAAGATAGCGGCGGGAAAAAACTGTTTTTT. Full variable domain (remainder filled in from reference TRBV29-1 and TRBJ1-4): SAVISQKPSRDICQRGTSLTIQCQVDSQVTMMFWYRQQPGQSLTLIATANQGSEATYESGFVIDKFPISRPNLTFSTLTVSNMSPEDSSIYLCSVEDSGGKKLFFGSGTQLSVL.

The J gene is TRBJ1-2, the V gene TRBV10-3; D uncertain. V was trimmed by 3 bases and J by 7 bases, leaving 9 bases between them. Germline CDR1 reads ENHRY; CDR2 reads SYGVKD. This CDR3 is built from 12 residues. Here the CDR3 reads CAISDVGSGYTF. DNA for the CDR3: TGTGCCATCAGTGATGTTGGTTCTGGCTACACCTTC.

The chain employs TRBV27 and TRBJ1-4; weak D call: TRBD1 (6 bases). Looked up from germline, CDR1 is MNHEY and CDR2 is SMNVEV (reference sequence). Trimming pared 6 bases from V and 11 bases from J, leaving 13 bases between. The CDR3 spans 12 residues. CDR3 sequence reads: CASSFTGRKLFF. The CDR3 region has the DNA TGTGCCAGCAGCTTTACAGGGCGGAAACTGTTTTTT.

This clonotype has more than one count but fewer than ten. The V call is TRBV7-2, the J call TRBJ1-1; TRBD1 is a possible D gene (5 bases). Germline values: CDR1 SGHTA, CDR2 FQGNSA. The V end lost 1 base, the J end lost 1 base, and 13 bases lay between the germline ends. This CDR3 contains 16 residues. The CDR3 DNA is TGTGCCAGCAGCTTAGTCGTCGTGACAGAGAACACTGAAGCTTTCTTT. It yields the protein CASSLVVVTENTEAFF.

This clonotype was observed once. This chain uses TRBV10-2 with TRBJ1-2; weak D call: TRBD1 (5 bases). V lost 4 bases, J lost 2 bases, and 14 bases lay in between. This CDR3 has 15 amino acids. Germline V gene sequence: CDR1 WSHSY, CDR2 SAAADI. CDR3 bases: TGCGCCAGCAGTGGGGGTCCAGGGTTGAACTATGGCTACACCTTC. Translated, it gives CASSGGPGLNYGYTF.

This clonotype was detected many times. This sequence joins TRBV3-1 and TRBJ2-7, with D possibly TRBD1 on 7 matching bases. The germline V gene encodes CDR1 LGHDT and CDR2 YNNKEL (reference sequence). The V end was cut by 3 bases, the J end by 4 bases, with 10 bases between. There are 13 residues in the CDR3. The CDR3 DNA sequence: TGTGCCAGCAGCCACGCAGGGGGGTACGAGCAGTACTTC. As protein: CASSHAGGYEQYF.

This clonotype was picked up a small number of times. The J gene is TRBJ2-7, the V gene TRBV6-5; 9 bases map to TRBD2. V shed 0 bases and J 5 bases; nucleotides not matched to a gene: 8. This CDR3 is 16 amino acids long. Germline V gene lookup returns CDR1 MNHEY and CDR2 SVGAGI. CDR3: CASSYSGASGTDEQYF. The CDR3, as DNA: TGTGCCAGCAGTTACTCTGGGGCTAGCGGGACGGACGAGCAGTACTTC.